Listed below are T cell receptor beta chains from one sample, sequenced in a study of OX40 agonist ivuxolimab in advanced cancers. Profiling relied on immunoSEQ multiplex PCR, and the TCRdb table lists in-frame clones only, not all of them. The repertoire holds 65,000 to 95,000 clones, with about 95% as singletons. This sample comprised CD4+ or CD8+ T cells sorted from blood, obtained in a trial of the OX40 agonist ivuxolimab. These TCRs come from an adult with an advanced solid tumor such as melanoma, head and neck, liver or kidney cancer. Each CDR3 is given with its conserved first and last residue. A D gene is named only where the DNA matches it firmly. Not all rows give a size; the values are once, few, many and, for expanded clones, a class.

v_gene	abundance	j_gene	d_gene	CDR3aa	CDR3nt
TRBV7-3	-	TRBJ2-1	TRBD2	CASSMTSGGNNEQFF	TGTGCCAGCAGCATGACTAGCGGGGGGAACAATGAGCAGTTCTTC
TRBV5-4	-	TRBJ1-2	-	CASSGVVEDYGYTF	TGTGCCAGCAGCGGGGTGGTGGAAGACTATGGCTACACCTTC
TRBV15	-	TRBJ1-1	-	CATGHRGTEAFF	TGTGCCACCGGACATCGGGGCACTGAAGCTTTCTTT
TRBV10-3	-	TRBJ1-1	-	CAIMGGTEAFF	TGTGCCATCATGGGGGGGACTGAAGCTTTCTTT
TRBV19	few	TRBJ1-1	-	CASRPLLNTEAFF	TGTGCCAGTAGACCACTATTGAACACTGAAGCTTTCTTT
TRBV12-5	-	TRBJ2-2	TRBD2	CASGGSGVTNTGELFF	TGTGCTAGTGGTGGAAGCGGGGTCACGAACACCGGGGAGCTGTTTTTT
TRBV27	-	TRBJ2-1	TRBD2	CASSFGTSIHEQFF	TGTGCCAGCAGCTTCGGGACTAGTATCCATGAGCAGTTCTTC
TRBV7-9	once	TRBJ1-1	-	CASSPLGRPRAFF	TGTGCCAGCAGCCCACTGGGACGTCCCCGAGCTTTCTTT
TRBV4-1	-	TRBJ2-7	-	CASSQVTDLAYEQYF	TGCGCCAGCAGCCAAGTTACAGACCTCGCCTACGAGCAGTACTTC
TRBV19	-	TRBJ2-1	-	CASSILRGSYNEQFF	TGTGCCAGTAGTATCCTCAGGGGTTCCTACAATGAGCAGTTCTTC
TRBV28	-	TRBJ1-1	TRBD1	CASRWTGDTEAFF	TGTGCCAGCAGATGGACAGGAGACACTGAAGCTTTCTTT
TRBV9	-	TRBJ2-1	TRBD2	CASSVGSGGGGSYNEQFF	TGTGCCAGCAGCGTAGGATCGGGGGGAGGAGGCTCCTACAATGAGCAGTTCTTC
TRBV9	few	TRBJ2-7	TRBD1	CASSVGTGGGYEQYF	TGTGCCAGCAGCGTAGGGACAGGGGGTGGCTACGAGCAGTACTTC
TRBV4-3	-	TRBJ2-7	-	CASSQDPSLGHYEQYF	TGCGCCAGCAGCCAAGATCCCAGTTTGGGGCACTACGAGCAGTACTTC
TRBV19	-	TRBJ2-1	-	CASSISGIGSEQFF	TGTGCCAGTAGTATTAGTGGGATAGGGAGTGAGCAGTTCTTC
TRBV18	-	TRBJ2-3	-	CASSPPLADTQYF	TGTGCCAGCTCACCACCCCTCGCAGATACGCAGTATTTT
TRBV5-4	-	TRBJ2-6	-	CASSYRTSGANVLTF	TGTGCCAGCAGCTACAGGACGTCTGGGGCCAACGTCCTGACTTTC
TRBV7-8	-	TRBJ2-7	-	CASSPWRGAYEQYF	TGTGCCAGCAGCCCGTGGCGGGGAGCTTACGAGCAGTACTTC
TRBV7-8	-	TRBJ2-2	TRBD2	CASGPLAGFANTGELFF	TGTGCCAGCGGGCCCCTAGCGGGGTTTGCGAACACCGGGGAGCTGTTTTTT
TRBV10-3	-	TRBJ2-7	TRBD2	CAISEESGSSVYEQYF	TGTGCCATCAGTGAGGAAAGCGGGAGCTCGGTTTACGAGCAGTACTTC
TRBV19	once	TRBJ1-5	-	CASSILGTGDQPQHF	TGTGCCAGTAGTATCCTCGGCACGGGGGACCAGCCCCAGCATTTT
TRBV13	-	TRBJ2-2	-	CASEILTGELFF	TGTGCCAGCGAGATTCTCACCGGGGAGCTGTTTTTT
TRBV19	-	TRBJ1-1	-	CASSMSRDEAFF	TGTGCCAGTAGTATGAGCAGGGATGAAGCTTTCTTT
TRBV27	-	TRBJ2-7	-	CASSLSGEQYF	TGTGCCAGCAGTTTATCTGGCGAGCAGTACTTC
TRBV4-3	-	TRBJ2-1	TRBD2	CASSQSRTSGYNEQFF	TGCGCCAGCAGCCAATCAAGGACTAGCGGATACAATGAGCAGTTCTTC
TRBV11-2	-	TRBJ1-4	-	CASADGRRLNNEKLFF	TGTGCCAGCGCTGACGGCAGGCGGCTGAATAATGAAAAACTGTTTTTT
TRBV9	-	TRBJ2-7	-	CASSVTPSYEQYF	TGTGCCAGCAGCGTGACCCCCTCCTACGAGCAGTACTTC